Listed below are T cell receptor beta chains from one sample, sequenced in a study of T cell responses to AZD1222 COVID-19 vaccine. TCRdb keeps only in-frame clones here, not all; method: immunoSEQ multiplex PCR. The repertoire has about 160,000 clones, just over 90% of them found once; the top ten carry 4.4%. The material was peripheral blood, obtained on day 0 of MenACWY control vaccination. Receptor source: an adult in good health. Each CDR3 is given with its conserved first and last residue. The D gene is left open where the match is weak. Clone size, where shown, is once, few, many, or a class for clones that have expanded.

J gene: TRBJ1-1; D gene: NA; V gene: TRBV28; clone size: NA; CDR3 DNA: TGTGCCAGCAGTTTAGCTCTGGGAGCTTTCTTT; CDR3 protein: CASSLALGAFF
J gene: TRBJ2-7; D gene: NA; V gene: TRBV14; clone size: NA; CDR3 DNA: TGTGCCAGCAGTGACGGGCGGTTCCCCTACGAGCAGTACTTC; CDR3 protein: CASSDGRFPYEQYF
J gene: TRBJ2-7; D gene: NA; V gene: TRBV10-3; clone size: NA; CDR3 DNA: TGTGCCATCACTATGGACAGAACCCTGGAGCAGTACTTC; CDR3 protein: CAITMDRTLEQYF
J gene: TRBJ2-2; D gene: NA; V gene: TRBV7-3; clone size: NA; CDR3 DNA: TGTGCCAGCACCCGCGACGGGAACACCGGGGAGCTGTTTTTT; CDR3 protein: CASTRDGNTGELFF
J gene: TRBJ1-2; D gene: TRBD1; V gene: TRBV29-1; clone size: NA; CDR3 DNA: TGCAGCGTCCCGGGACAGTATCCTAACTATGGCTACACCTTC; CDR3 protein: CSVPGQYPNYGYTF
J gene: TRBJ2-3; D gene: NA; V gene: TRBV30; clone size: NA; CDR3 DNA: TGTGCCTGCGGGGATCACGCAGATACGCAGTATTTT; CDR3 protein: CACGDHADTQYF
J gene: TRBJ2-2; D gene: NA; V gene: TRBV5-6; clone size: NA; CDR3 DNA: TGTGCCAGCAGCTTGGGATACGCCGGGGAGCTGTTTTTT; CDR3 protein: CASSLGYAGELFF
J gene: TRBJ1-2; D gene: TRBD1; V gene: TRBV10-2; clone size: few; CDR3 DNA: TGCGCCAGCAGTGAGGGCCAGGACAGGGGGAGCTATGGCTACACCTTC; CDR3 protein: CASSEGQDRGSYGYTF
J gene: TRBJ2-1; D gene: TRBD1; V gene: TRBV11-3; clone size: NA; CDR3 DNA: TGTGCCAGCGTGGGACAGGGAAGGAATGAGCAGTTCTTC; CDR3 protein: CASVGQGRNEQFF
J gene: TRBJ1-2; D gene: TRBD1; V gene: TRBV25-1; clone size: NA; CDR3 DNA: TGTGCCAGCAGTGAACCCGGACAGGATGGCTACACCTTC; CDR3 protein: CASSEPGQDGYTF
J gene: TRBJ2-3; D gene: TRBD2; V gene: TRBV9; clone size: NA; CDR3 DNA: TGTGCCAGCAGCGGGGGGGACTACACAGATACGCAGTATTTT; CDR3 protein: CASSGGDYTDTQYF
J gene: TRBJ1-5; D gene: NA; V gene: TRBV21-1; clone size: NA; CDR3 DNA: TGTGCCCCCGGGTTCGCCGGGGAGCCCCAGCATTTT; CDR3 protein: CAPGFAGEPQHF
J gene: TRBJ2-2; D gene: TRBD1; V gene: TRBV7-9; clone size: NA; CDR3 DNA: TGTGCCAGCAGTTCACCACCACAGGGGCTTAACACCGGGGAGCTGTTTTTT; CDR3 protein: CASSSPPQGLNTGELFF
J gene: TRBJ2-5; D gene: TRBD2; V gene: TRBV27; clone size: NA; CDR3 DNA: TGTGCCAGCAGTCCACTAGCGGGAGTGTATCAAGAGACCCAGTACTTC; CDR3 protein: CASSPLAGVYQETQYF
J gene: TRBJ1-6; D gene: TRBD1; V gene: TRBV5-5; clone size: once; CDR3 DNA: TGTGCCAGCAGCTTGACAGCGGGACAGGGGGATTCACCCCTCCACTTT; CDR3 protein: CASSLTAGQGDSPLHF
J gene: TRBJ1-1; D gene: NA; V gene: TRBV19; clone size: NA; CDR3 DNA: TGTGCCAGTAGTATAGAAGAGGACGGGAACACTGAAGCTTTCTTT; CDR3 protein: CASSIEEDGNTEAFF
J gene: TRBJ1-4; D gene: NA; V gene: TRBV19; clone size: NA; CDR3 DNA: TGTGCCAGTAGTATCACCCCGGGGAAACTGTTTTTT; CDR3 protein: CASSITPGKLFF
J gene: TRBJ2-1; D gene: TRBD1; V gene: TRBV6-7; clone size: NA; CDR3 DNA: TGTGCCAGCAGCCAATACAGGGGTTCGTACAATGAGCAGTTCTTC; CDR3 protein: CASSQYRGSYNEQFF
J gene: TRBJ2-1; D gene: NA; V gene: TRBV7-3; clone size: NA; CDR3 DNA: TGTGCCAGCAGCCTACCCCCAGGGAATGAGCAGTTCTTC; CDR3 protein: CASSLPPGNEQFF
J gene: TRBJ1-1; D gene: NA; V gene: TRBV6-5; clone size: once; CDR3 DNA: TGTGCCAGCAGAGCACAGGCCAGGAACACTGAAGCTTTCTTT; CDR3 protein: CASRAQARNTEAFF
J gene: TRBJ2-7; D gene: TRBD1; V gene: TRBV9; clone size: once; CDR3 DNA: TGTGCCAGCAGCGGGGACAGGGTTGGCGAGCAGTACTTC; CDR3 protein: CASSGDRVGEQYF
J gene: TRBJ2-7; D gene: NA; V gene: TRBV30; clone size: NA; CDR3 DNA: TGTGCCTGGGGACTGCTGGGCTACGAGCAGTACTTC; CDR3 protein: CAWGLLGYEQYF